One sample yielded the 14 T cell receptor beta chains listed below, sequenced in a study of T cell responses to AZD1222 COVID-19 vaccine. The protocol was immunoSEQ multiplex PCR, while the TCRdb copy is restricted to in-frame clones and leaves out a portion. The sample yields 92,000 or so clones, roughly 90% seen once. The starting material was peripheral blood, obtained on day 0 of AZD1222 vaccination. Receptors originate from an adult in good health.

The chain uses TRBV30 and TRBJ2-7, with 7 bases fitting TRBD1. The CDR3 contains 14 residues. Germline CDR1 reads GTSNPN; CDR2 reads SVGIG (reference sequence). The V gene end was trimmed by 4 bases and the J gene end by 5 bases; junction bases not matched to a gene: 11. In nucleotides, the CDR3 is TGTGCCTGGAAACCGGGACAGAAGAACCACGAGCAGTACTTC. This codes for CAWKPGQKNHEQYF.

The CDR3 sequence is CASSSRQGRQETQYF. The DNA for the CDR3 is TGTGCCAGCAGTTCCAGACAGGGGAGACAAGAGACCCAGTACTTC. The chain has TRBV9 and TRBJ2-5; 8 bases line up with TRBD1. The CDR3 has 15 residues. The ends lost 5 bases at V and 2 bases at J; junction bases unmatched: 8. The germline CDR1 and CDR2 sequences are SGDLS and YYNGEE.

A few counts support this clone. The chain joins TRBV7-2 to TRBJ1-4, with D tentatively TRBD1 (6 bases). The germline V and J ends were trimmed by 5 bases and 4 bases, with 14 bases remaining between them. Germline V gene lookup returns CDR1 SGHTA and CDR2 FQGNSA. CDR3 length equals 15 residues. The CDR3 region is CASSATGQFNEKLFF. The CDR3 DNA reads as TGTGCCAGCAGCGCAACAGGGCAATTTAATGAAAAACTGTTTTTT.

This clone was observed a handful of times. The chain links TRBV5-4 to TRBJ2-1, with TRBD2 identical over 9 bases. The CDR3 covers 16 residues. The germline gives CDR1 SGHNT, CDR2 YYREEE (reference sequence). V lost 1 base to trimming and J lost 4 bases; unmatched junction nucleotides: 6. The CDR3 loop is CASSLSPGLAYNEQFF. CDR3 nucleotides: TGTGCCAGCAGCTTGAGTCCGGGACTAGCTTACAATGAGCAGTTCTTC.

The CDR3 DNA follows: TGTGCCAGCAGCCTAGCCCAGACTAGCGGGAGTGGTGGGACAGATACGCAGTATTTT. This codes for CASSLAQTSGSGGTDTQYF. The chain has TRBV4-2 and TRBJ2-3; 12 positions agree with TRBD2. Germline CDR1 and CDR2: LGHNA and YNFKEQ. The V and J ends lost 4 bases and 3 bases, in that order; junction bases with no gene match: 14. This CDR3 comprises 19 residues.

Written as DNA, the CDR3 is TGTGCCAGCCGTCCGACGGGCTATGGCTACACCTTC. Amino acid sequence: CASRPTGYGYTF. The rearrangement links TRBV6-5 to TRBJ1-2; no clear D gene. V was clipped by 8 bases and J by 4 bases, with 11 bases between them. Per the germline V gene, CDR1 is MNHEY and CDR2 is SVGAGI. The CDR3 has 12 amino acids.

The CDR3 DNA is TGCAGTGCTAGTATTGCCCAGCGTATGAACACTGAAGCTTTCTTT. It is translated as CSASIAQRMNTEAFF. V and J are TRBV20-1 and TRBJ1-1; D is undetermined. CDR3 length equals 15 residues. Germline CDR1 is DFQATT and CDR2 is SNEGSKA (reference sequence). V gave up 3 bases and J gave up 0 bases, with 14 bases separating them.

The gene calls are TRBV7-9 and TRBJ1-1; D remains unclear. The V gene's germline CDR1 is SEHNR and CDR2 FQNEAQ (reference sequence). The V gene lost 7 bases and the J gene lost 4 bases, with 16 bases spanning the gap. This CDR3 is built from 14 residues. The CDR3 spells CASIFTRLGTEAFF. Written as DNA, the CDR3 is TGTGCCAGCATCTTCACCAGGTTAGGCACTGAAGCTTTCTTT.

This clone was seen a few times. CDR3 protein: CASRLAYSSYEQYF. The CDR3 DNA reads TGTGCCAGCAGATTAGCGTATAGCTCCTACGAGCAGTACTTC. V is TRBV6-5 and J is TRBJ2-7; possible D gene TRBD2, 5 bases. Per germline, CDR1 MNHEY and CDR2 SVGAGI. The V and J ends lost 6 bases and 0 bases respectively, with 12 bases between them. The CDR3 totals 14 residues.

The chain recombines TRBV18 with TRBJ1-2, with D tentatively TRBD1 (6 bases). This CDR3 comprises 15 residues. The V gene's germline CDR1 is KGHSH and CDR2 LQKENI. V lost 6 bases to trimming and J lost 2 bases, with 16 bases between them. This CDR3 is CASSPTGHLNYGYTF. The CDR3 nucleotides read TGTGCCAGCTCGCCTACAGGGCATTTAAACTATGGCTACACCTTC.

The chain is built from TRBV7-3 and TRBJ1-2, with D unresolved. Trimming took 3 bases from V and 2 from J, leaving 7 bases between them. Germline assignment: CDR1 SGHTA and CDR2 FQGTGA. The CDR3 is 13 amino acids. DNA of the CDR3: TGTGCCAGCAGCTTTGGGCAGAACTATGGCTACACCTTC. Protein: CASSFGQNYGYTF.

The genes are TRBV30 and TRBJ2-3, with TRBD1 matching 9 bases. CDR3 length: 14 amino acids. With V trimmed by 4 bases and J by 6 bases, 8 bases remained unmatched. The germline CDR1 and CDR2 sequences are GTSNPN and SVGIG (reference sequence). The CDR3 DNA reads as TGTGCCTGGACTCCGGGACAGGGTCCCGATACGCAGTATTTT. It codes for CAWTPGQGPDTQYF.

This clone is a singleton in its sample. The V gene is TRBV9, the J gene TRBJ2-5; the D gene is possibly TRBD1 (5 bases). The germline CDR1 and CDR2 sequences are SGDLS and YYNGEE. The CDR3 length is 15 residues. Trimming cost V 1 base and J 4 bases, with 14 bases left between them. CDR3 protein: CASSVLGQGVETQYF. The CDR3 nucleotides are TGTGCCAGCAGCGTATTAGGGCAGGGTGTAGAGACCCAGTACTTC. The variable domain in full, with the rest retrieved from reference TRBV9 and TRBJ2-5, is DSGVTQTPKHLITATGQRVTLRCSPRSGDLSVYWYQQSLDQGLQFLIQYYNGEERAKGNILERFSAQQFPDLHSELNLSSLELGDSALYFCASSVLGQGVETQYFGPGTRLLVL.

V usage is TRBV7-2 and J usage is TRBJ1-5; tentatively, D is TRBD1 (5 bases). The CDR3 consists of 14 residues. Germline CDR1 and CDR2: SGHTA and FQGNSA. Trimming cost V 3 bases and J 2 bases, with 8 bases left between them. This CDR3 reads CASSFGAGNQPQHF. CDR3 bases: TGTGCCAGCAGCTTTGGGGCTGGCAATCAGCCCCAGCATTTT.